The next 13 T cell receptor beta chains were all read from a single sample in a study of blood T cell repertoires in COVID-19. Clones were sequenced by immunoSEQ multiplex PCR, and TCRdb holds only the in-frame ones, with some missing. The sample comprises more than 250,000 clones, around 86% of which are singletons, and 1% rests with the top ten. The sequenced sample consisted of peripheral blood. These receptors all stem from a man aged 45-60 years with active or convalescent COVID-19.

The chain combines TRBV1 with TRBJ1-5; the table's D gene call, TRBD1, was not cross checked with the DNA. TRBV1 is classified as a pseudogene. The CDR3 covers 17 residues. CDR3 amino acids: CTSSQMGQGRLHQPQHF. The CDR3 nucleotides are TGCACCAGCAGCCAGATGGGACAGGGGCGTTTACATCAGCCCCAGCATTTT.

This clone has just one count. This chain connects TRBV3-1 (or the pseudogene TRBV3-2) to TRBJ1-6, with 12 bases aligning to TRBD1. Germline V gene sequence: CDR1 LGHDT, CDR2 YNNKEL (reference sequence). V shed 1 base, J shed 5 bases, and the junction held 6 bases outside the gene matches. This CDR3 is 18 amino acids long. The CDR3 DNA reads as TGTGCCAGCAGCCAAGCCCGGGGACAGGGGGCTAATAATTCACCCCTCCACTTT. As protein: CASSQARGQGANNSPLHF.

V and J are TRBV9 and TRBJ2-1; 13 nucleotides match TRBD2. CDR1 and CDR2 from the germline V gene are SGDLS and YYNGEE. V was clipped by 0 bases and J by 8 bases; unmatched bases: 5. The CDR3 consists of 16 residues. DNA of the CDR3: TGTGCCAGCAGCGTAGCTACTAGCGGGAGGGTACATGAGCAGTTCTTC. The encoded protein is CASSVATSGRVHEQFF.

The gene calls are TRBV6-5 and TRBJ1-5, with D uncertain. The V gene's germline CDR1 is MNHEY and CDR2 SVGAGI. V lost 8 bases and J 0 bases, leaving 11 bases between the germline ends. The CDR3 spans 14 residues. The CDR3 region has the DNA TGTGCCAGCTCACCCGGGGATAGCAATCAGCCCCAGCATTTT. Translating it yields CASSPGDSNQPQHF.

This clone was observed a single time. V is TRBV28 and J is TRBJ1-2; D might be TRBD1 (5 bases). Trimming left V 6 bases short and J 3 bases short, with 17 bases between. The CDR3 is 15 residues long. Looked up from germline, CDR1 is MDHEN and CDR2 is SYDVKM. CDR3 nucleotide sequence: TGTGCCAGCAGCACACCTGCAGGGATCTACTATGGCTACACCTTC. Protein: CASSTPAGIYYGYTF.

V gene TRBV29-1 combines with J gene TRBJ2-5, with 8 positions matching TRBD2. The germline CDR1 and CDR2 sequences are SQVTM and ANQGSEA. V dropped 7 bases and J dropped 6; count of bases not matched to a gene: 10. The CDR3 covers 13 residues. The CDR3 nucleotides are TGCAGCGCTCCCGGGAGGGATGGACAGACCCAGTACTTC. Translation: CSAPGRDGQTQYF. Full variable domain (missing parts from reference TRBV29-1 and TRBJ2-5): SAVISQKPSRDICQRGTSLTIQCQVDSQVTMMFWYRQQPGQSLTLIATANQGSEATYESGFVIDKFPISRPNLTFSTLTVSNMSPEDSSIYLCSAPGRDGQTQYFGPGTRLLVL.

The J gene is TRBJ1-1, the V gene TRBV27, with D possibly being TRBD1 (6 bases). Between the trimmed V and J ends, which lost 6 bases and 4 bases, there was a span of 12 bases. The CDR3 length is 13 residues. The germline CDR1 and CDR2 sequences are MNHEY and SMNVEV (reference sequence). Here the CDR3 DNA reads TGTGCCAGCAGGAAACAGGGCTCCACTGAAGCTTTCTTT. The encoded protein is CASRKQGSTEAFF.

The chain couples TRBV6-5 to TRBJ1-6, with 7 bases that match TRBD1. Losses at the gene ends were 11 bases for V and 4 bases for J; bases not matched to a gene: 5. This CDR3 is built from 13 residues. Looked up from germline, CDR1 is MNHEY and CDR2 is SVGAGI. In nucleotides, the CDR3 is TGTGCCGCCCAGGGGGTGTATAATTCACCCCTCCACTTT. Amino acids: CAAQGVYNSPLHF.

The chain carries TRBV6-5 and TRBJ2-7; 10 positions agree with TRBD1. Germline V gene data show CDR1 as MNHEY and CDR2 as SVGAGI. The CDR3 runs to 15 residues. Trimming at V came to 0 bases and at J to 3 bases, leaving 2 bases not matched to a gene. The CDR3 nucleotides are TGTGCCAGCAGTTACTCAGGGACAGGGGTCTACGAGCAGTACTTC. This codes for CASSYSGTGVYEQYF.

The V gene is TRBV5-6, the J gene TRBJ1-2; D uncertain. Germline values: CDR1 SGHDT, CDR2 YYEEEE. The CDR3 consists of 14 residues. Trimming took 4 bases from V and 8 from J, leaving 18 bases between them. The CDR3 here is CASSLVSARRGYTF. CDR3 nucleotides: TGTGCCAGCAGCCTCGTCAGTGCACGGCGGGGCTACACCTTC.

The genes are TRBV5-1 and TRBJ1-2; 7 bases fit TRBD1. Germline CDR1 reads SGHRS; CDR2 reads YFSETQ. CDR3 length: 14 residues. V was clipped by 0 bases and J by 3 bases; unmatched bases: 2. The CDR3 DNA sequence: TGCGCCAGCAGCTTGGGGGACAGAGACTATGGCTACACCTTC. Residues: CASSLGDRDYGYTF.

This clone was counted between two and nine times. The chain combines TRBV3-1 (or the pseudogene TRBV3-2) with TRBJ1-1; unclear D gene. Looked up from germline, CDR1 is LGHDT and CDR2 is YNNKEL (reference sequence). The CDR3 covers 14 residues. V lost 3 bases to trimming and J lost 2 bases, with 10 bases between them. Here the CDR3 DNA reads TGTGCCAGCAGCCATCATGGGAGTAACACTGAAGCTTTCTTT. Translated, it gives CASSHHGSNTEAFF.

V and J are TRBV7-2 and TRBJ2-7; 7 bases agree with TRBD1. Germline CDR1 and CDR2: SGHTA and FQGNSA. The CDR3 totals 13 residues. Trimming at V came to 4 bases and at J to 4 bases, leaving 4 bases not matched to a gene. The CDR3 region is CASSWDSKYEQYF. The CDR3 DNA reads TGTGCCAGCAGCTGGGACAGTAAGTACGAGCAGTACTTC.